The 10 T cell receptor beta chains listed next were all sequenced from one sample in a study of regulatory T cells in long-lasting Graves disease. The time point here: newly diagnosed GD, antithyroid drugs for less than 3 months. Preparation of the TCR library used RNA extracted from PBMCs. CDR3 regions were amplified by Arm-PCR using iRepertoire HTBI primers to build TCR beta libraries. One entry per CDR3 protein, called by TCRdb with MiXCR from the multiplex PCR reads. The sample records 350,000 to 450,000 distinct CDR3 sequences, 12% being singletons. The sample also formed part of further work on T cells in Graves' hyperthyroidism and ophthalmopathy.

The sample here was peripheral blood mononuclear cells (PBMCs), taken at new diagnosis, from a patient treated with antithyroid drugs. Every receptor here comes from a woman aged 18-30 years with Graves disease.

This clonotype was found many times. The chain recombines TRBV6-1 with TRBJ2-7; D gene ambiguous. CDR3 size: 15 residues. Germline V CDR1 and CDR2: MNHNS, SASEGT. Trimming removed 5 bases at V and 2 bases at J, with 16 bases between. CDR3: CASSPRARGTYEQYF. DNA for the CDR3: TGTGCCAGCAGTCCTAGGGCGCGTGGAACCTACGAGCAGTACTTC.

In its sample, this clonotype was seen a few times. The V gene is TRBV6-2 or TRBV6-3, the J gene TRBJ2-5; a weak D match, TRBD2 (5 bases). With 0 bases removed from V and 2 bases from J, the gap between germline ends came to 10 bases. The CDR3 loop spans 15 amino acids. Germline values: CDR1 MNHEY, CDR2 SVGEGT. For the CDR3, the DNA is TGTGCCAGCAGTTACTCTTGGACTCAACAAGAGACCCAGTACTTC. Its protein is CASSYSWTQQETQYF.

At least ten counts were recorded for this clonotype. In DNA, the CDR3 is TGTGCCAGTTCTGGGGACAGTTGGGGTCAGCCCCAGCATTTT. Amino acid sequence: CASSGDSWGQPQHF. V gene TRBV27 combines with J gene TRBJ1-5; 7 positions agree with TRBD1. CDR1 and CDR2 from the germline V gene are MNHEY and SMNVEV (reference sequence). The CDR3 is 14 residues long. With V trimmed by 9 bases and J by 6 bases, 11 bases remained unmatched.

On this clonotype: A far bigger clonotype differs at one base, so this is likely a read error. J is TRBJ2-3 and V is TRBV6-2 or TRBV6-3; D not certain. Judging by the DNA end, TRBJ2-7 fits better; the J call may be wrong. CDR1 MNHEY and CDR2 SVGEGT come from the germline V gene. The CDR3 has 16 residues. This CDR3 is CASSYTAALRGDEQYF. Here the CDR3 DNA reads TGTGCCAGCAGTTACACGGCCGCGCTACGAGGCGATGAGCAGTACTTC.

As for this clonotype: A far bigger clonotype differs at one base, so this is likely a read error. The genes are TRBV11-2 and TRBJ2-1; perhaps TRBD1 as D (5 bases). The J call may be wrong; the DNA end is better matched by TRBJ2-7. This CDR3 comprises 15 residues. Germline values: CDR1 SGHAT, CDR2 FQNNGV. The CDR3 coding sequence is TGTGCCAGCAGTGAAGTTCAGGGATCCTACAATGAGCAGTACTTC. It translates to CASSEVQGSYNEQYF.

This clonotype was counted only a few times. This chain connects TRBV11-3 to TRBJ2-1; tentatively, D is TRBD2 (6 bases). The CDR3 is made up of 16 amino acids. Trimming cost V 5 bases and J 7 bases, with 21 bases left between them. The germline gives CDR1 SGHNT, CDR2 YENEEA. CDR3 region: CASSPAPARGGNEQFF. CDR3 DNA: TGTGCCAGCAGCCCCGCACCCGCACGAGGAGGGAATGAGCAGTTCTTC. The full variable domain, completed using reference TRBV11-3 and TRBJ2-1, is EAGVVQSPRYKIIEKKQPVAFWCNPISGHNTLYWYLQNLGQGPELLIRYENEEAVDDSQLPKDRFSAERLKGVDSTLKIQPAELGDSAVYLCASSPAPARGGNEQFFGPGTRLTVL.

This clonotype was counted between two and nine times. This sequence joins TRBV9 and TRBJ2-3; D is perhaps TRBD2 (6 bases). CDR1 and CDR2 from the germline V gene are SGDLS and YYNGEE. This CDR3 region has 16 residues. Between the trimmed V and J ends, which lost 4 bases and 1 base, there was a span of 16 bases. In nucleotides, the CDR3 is TGTGCCAGCAGCTCCTCCGGGTTAGCGGGCACAGATACGCAGTATTTT. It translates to CASSSSGLAGTDTQYF.

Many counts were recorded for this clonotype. The CDR3 reads CATSDSTVQETQYF. Here the CDR3 DNA reads TGTGCCACCAGTGACTCGACAGTTCAAGAGACCCAGTACTTC. The J gene is TRBJ2-5, the V gene TRBV24-1; possibly TRBD1 for D (5 bases). CDR3 length: 14 amino acids. Trimming shortened V by 4 bases and J by 2 bases, and 10 bases separated the two germline ends. Per germline, CDR1 KGHDR and CDR2 SFDVKD.

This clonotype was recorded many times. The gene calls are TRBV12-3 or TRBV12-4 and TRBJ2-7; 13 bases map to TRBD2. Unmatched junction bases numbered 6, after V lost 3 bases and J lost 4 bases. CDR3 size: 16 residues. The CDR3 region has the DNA TGTGCCAGCAGTTTTGGGACTAGCGGGGACAAATACGAGCAGTACGTC. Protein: CASSFGTSGDKYEQYV.

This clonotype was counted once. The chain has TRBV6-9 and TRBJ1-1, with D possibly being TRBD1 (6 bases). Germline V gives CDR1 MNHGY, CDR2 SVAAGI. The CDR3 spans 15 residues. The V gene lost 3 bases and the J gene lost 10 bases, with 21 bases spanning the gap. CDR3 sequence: CASSYSPPGGASAFF. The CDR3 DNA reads TGTGCCAGCAGTTACTCTCCGCCGGGGGGGGCGTCAGCTTTCTTT.